The 26 T cell receptor beta chains reported below all come from one sample, sequenced in a study of blood T cell repertoires in COVID-19. Sequenced by immunoSEQ multiplex PCR; TCRdb stores in-frame clones only, minus some. The data contain just over 200,000 clones, 86% of them singletons. Material: peripheral blood. All receptors derive from an elderly man with acute or convalescent COVID-19.

CDR3: CASSRDSYGELFF. CDR3 DNA: TGTGCCAGCAGTCGGGACTCCTACGGGGAGCTGTTTTTT. This rearrangement joins TRBV6-2 or TRBV6-3 to TRBJ2-2; the D gene is possibly TRBD2 (6 bases). Trimming shortened V by 5 bases and J by 7 bases, and 11 bases separated the two germline ends. CDR1 is MNHEY, CDR2 SVGEGT, per germline. The CDR3 has 13 residues.

V and J are TRBV7-2 and TRBJ2-1; 10 bases line up with TRBD2. J lost 7 bases, V lost 1 base, and 7 bases had no gene match. The CDR3 is made up of 16 amino acids. CDR1 and CDR2 from the germline V gene are SGHTA and FQGNSA. In DNA, the CDR3 is TGTGCCAGCAGCTTAGTAGGCACTAGCGGGACTAATGAGCAGTTCTTC. Its translation: CASSLVGTSGTNEQFF.

This sequence joins TRBV14 and TRBJ1-1, with 7 bases lining up with TRBD1. CDR1 and CDR2 (germline): SGHDN, FVKESK. There are 14 residues in the CDR3. Unmatched junction bases numbered 3, after V lost 3 bases and J lost 2 bases. Here the CDR3 DNA reads TGTGCCAGCAGCCACGGGACAGCAAACACTGAAGCTTTCTTT. Translating it yields CASSHGTANTEAFF.

This chain uses TRBV7-3 with TRBJ2-2; 10 bases fit TRBD2. This CDR3 has 16 residues. The germline gives CDR1 SGHTA, CDR2 FQGTGA. The J segment lost 5 bases and the V segment lost 5 bases, leaving 8 bases of the junction unmatched. CDR3 residues: CASSRSVSGRTGELFF. CDR3 bases: TGTGCCAGCAGCAGAAGCGTTAGCGGGAGGACCGGGGAGCTGTTTTTT.

As concerns this clone: Other DNA sequences from this sample encode an identical CDR3 as well. This sequence joins TRBV18 and TRBJ2-5; D is perhaps TRBD1 (5 bases). This CDR3 spans 14 amino acids. CDR1 and CDR2 from the germline V gene are KGHSH and LQKENI. V was clipped by 3 bases and J by 2 bases, with 10 bases between them. The CDR3 DNA sequence: TGTGCCAGCTCACCCGGGCAGGGTCAAGAGACCCAGTACTTC. Its translation: CASSPGQGQETQYF.

This clone was counted once. The CDR3 region has the DNA TGTGCCAGCAGCTTAGACAGGGTTTCCGGGGAGCTGTTTTTT. This translates into CASSLDRVSGELFF. This chain links TRBV11-2 with TRBJ2-2, with D perhaps matching TRBD1 (5 bases). This CDR3 spans 14 amino acids. The germline V and J ends were trimmed by 0 bases and 6 bases, with 8 bases remaining between them. The germline CDR1 and CDR2 sequences are SGHAT and FQNNGV.

As concerns this clone: This specimen includes other DNA sequences encoding the same CDR3. The V call is TRBV5-1, the J call TRBJ1-4; 10 bases line up with TRBD1. J was trimmed by 0 bases and V by 3 bases; bases with no gene match: 2. The germline gives CDR1 SGHRS, CDR2 YFSETQ. CDR3 size: 16 residues. The CDR3 sequence is CASSSGTGATNEKLFF. In DNA, the CDR3 is TGCGCCAGCAGCTCCGGGACAGGGGCAACTAATGAAAAACTGTTTTTT.

J is TRBJ2-3 and V is TRBV20-1, with D unresolved. The germline V and J ends were trimmed by 3 bases and 2 bases, with 6 bases remaining between them. Per the germline V gene, CDR1 is DFQATT and CDR2 is SNEGSKA (reference sequence). This CDR3 spans 12 amino acids. The CDR3 DNA sequence: TGCAGTGCTAGTCGGTCCACAGATACGCAGTATTTT. The encoded protein is CSASRSTDTQYF.

This chain uses TRBV30 with TRBJ2-5, with D possibly being TRBD2 (6 bases). Germline CDR1 is GTSNPN and CDR2 is SVGIG (reference sequence). Trimming pared 3 bases from V and 4 bases from J, leaving 9 bases between. The CDR3 loop spans 12 amino acids. CDR3 coding DNA: TGTGCCTGGAGGGAGGGAGTAGAGACCCAGTACTTC. Amino acids: CAWREGVETQYF.

The chain has TRBV18 and TRBJ1-3; 8 bases agree with TRBD1. V dropped 8 bases and J dropped 2; count of bases not matched to a gene: 8. The CDR3 is 15 amino acids. CDR1 and CDR2 (germline): KGHSH, LQKENI. This CDR3 is CASRRETGAGNTIYF. The CDR3 nucleotides are TGTGCCAGCCGACGCGAGACAGGGGCTGGAAACACCATATATTTT.

The chain recombines TRBV6-4 with TRBJ2-3; D ambiguous. There are 16 residues in the CDR3. Germline loops: CDR1 MRHNA, CDR2 SNTAGT. Trimming removed 0 bases at V and 0 bases at J, with 10 bases between. CDR3 residues: CASSDSAGSSTDTQYF. The CDR3 DNA reads TGTGCCAGCAGTGACTCAGCAGGTTCTAGCACAGATACGCAGTATTTT.

V usage is TRBV7-3 and J usage is TRBJ2-2; 7 nucleotides match TRBD1. Germline CDR1 SGHTA, CDR2 FQGTGA. V trimming: 5 bases; J trimming: 4 bases; junction bases outside the gene matches: 4. The CDR3 spans 14 residues. The CDR3, as DNA: TGTGCCAGCAGCAAAGACAGGGCCACCGGGGAGCTGTTTTTT. It codes for CASSKDRATGELFF.

The chain is built from TRBV3-1 (or the pseudogene TRBV3-2) and TRBJ2-1; 7 bases agree with TRBD2. Germline V gene sequence: CDR1 LGHDT, CDR2 YNNKEL (reference sequence). Trimming took 2 bases from V and 4 from J; bases not matched to a gene: 5. CDR3 size: 15 residues. This CDR3 is CASSQQLAQYNEQFF. The CDR3 DNA sequence: TGTGCCAGCAGCCAACAACTAGCGCAATACAATGAGCAGTTCTTC.

The chain employs TRBV4-2 and TRBJ2-1; TRBD2 matches 8 bases. Germline CDR1 is LGHNA and CDR2 is YNFKEQ. Germline trimming cut 3 bases from V and 3 bases from J; bases unmatched to any gene: 7. The CDR3 length is 16 residues. CDR3 region: CASSQVSGTFYNEQFF. CDR3 DNA: TGTGCCAGCAGCCAGGTTAGCGGGACTTTCTACAATGAGCAGTTCTTC.

V and J are TRBV18 and TRBJ1-1, with D possibly being TRBD1 (5 bases). This CDR3 comprises 13 residues. Trimming took 1 base from V and 7 from J, leaving 10 bases between them. The germline CDR1 and CDR2 sequences are KGHSH and LQKENI. DNA for the CDR3: TGTGCCAGCTCACCACAGGGGAATAATGAAGCTTTCTTT. Its translation is CASSPQGNNEAFF.

The V call is TRBV5-1, the J call TRBJ2-3; 7 nucleotides line up with TRBD2. V lost 4 bases and J lost 2; bases outside the gene matches: 7. Germline V gene lookup returns CDR1 SGHRS and CDR2 YFSETQ. CDR3 length equals 15 residues. The CDR3 loop is CASSPPSGNTDTQYF. Here the CDR3 DNA reads TGCGCCAGCAGCCCTCCCAGCGGGAACACAGATACGCAGTATTTT. Drawing the rest from reference TRBV5-1 and TRBJ2-3, the complete variable domain is KAGVTQTPRYLIKTRGQQVTLSCSPISGHRSVSWYQQTPGQGLQFLFEYFSETQRNKGNFPGRFSGRQFSNSRSEMNVSTLELGDSALYLCASSPPSGNTDTQYFGPGTRLTVL.

This clone was observed a handful of times. This chain joins TRBV7-2 and TRBJ1-5; D is uncertain. Deletions cut 6 bases from V and 0 bases from J, with 9 bases between. The CDR3 spans 14 residues. Germline V CDR1 and CDR2: SGHTA, FQGNSA. CDR3 loop: CASSTGLSNQPQHF. As DNA, the CDR3 is TGTGCCAGCAGTACCGGACTTAGCAATCAGCCCCAGCATTTT.

Points on this clone: Other DNA sequences in this sample translate to the same CDR3. The V call is TRBV18, the J call TRBJ1-1; 11 nucleotides line up with TRBD1. The CDR3 totals 15 residues. Germline-derived CDR1 and CDR2 are KGHSH and LQKENI. V trimming: 2 bases; J trimming: 1 base; junction bases outside the gene matches: 0. CDR3 bases: TGTGCCAGCTCACCAGGGACAGGGGGGAACACTGAAGCTTTCTTT. Residues: CASSPGTGGNTEAFF.

This clone was recorded once. The chain carries TRBV5-6 and TRBJ2-7; 11 positions match TRBD2. Germline CDR1 is SGHDT and CDR2 is YYEEEE. V was pared by 2 bases and J by 5 bases, with 9 bases of the junction left unmatched. CDR3 length: 16 residues. Here the CDR3 reads CASSFTSGSSLNEQYF. The CDR3 bases are TGTGCCAGCAGCTTTACTAGCGGGAGCTCCCTAAACGAGCAGTACTTC.

This chain connects TRBV7-9 to TRBJ2-2, with D possibly TRBD1 on 5 matching bases. This CDR3 contains 13 residues. V was clipped by 5 bases and J by 1 base, with 5 bases between them. Germline V CDR1 and CDR2: SEHNR, FQNEAQ (reference sequence). DNA of the CDR3: TGTGCCAGCAGCGGACAGAACACCGGGGAGCTGTTTTTT. It is translated as CASSGQNTGELFF.

V usage is TRBV27 and J usage is TRBJ1-5; tentatively, D is TRBD1 (5 bases). Trimming shortened V by 2 bases and J by 6 bases, and 8 bases separated the two germline ends. The CDR3 runs 13 residues. Germline-derived CDR1 and CDR2 are MNHEY and SMNVEV (reference sequence). The CDR3 loop reads CASSLGGTQPQHF. CDR3 nucleotides: TGTGCCAGCAGTTTAGGGGGGACTCAGCCCCAGCATTTT.

The J gene is TRBJ2-5, the V gene TRBV24-1, with 9 bases lining up with TRBD2. Germline assignment: CDR1 KGHDR and CDR2 SFDVKD. This CDR3 contains 16 residues. J was trimmed by 5 bases and V by 4 bases; bases with no gene match: 10. The CDR3 DNA follows: TGTGCCACCAGTGACCCAGGTAGCGGGAGCGGGGAGACCCAGTACTTC. Its protein is CATSDPGSGSGETQYF.

This clone has only a few counts. The V and J genes are TRBV11-2 and TRBJ1-4; 7 positions match TRBD1. CDR3 length: 15 residues. Trimming took 5 bases from V and 5 from J; bases not matched to a gene: 8. The germline V gene encodes CDR1 SGHAT and CDR2 FQNNGV. CDR3 bases: TGTGCCAGCAGCCCCGGACAGGCCCGGAATGAAAAACTGTTTTTT. Its translation is CASSPGQARNEKLFF.

This clone was recorded once. V is TRBV7-2 and J is TRBJ2-3, with a tentative D call TRBD1 (6 bases). From germline, CDR1 is SGHTA and CDR2 FQGNSA. Deletions cut 2 bases from V and 2 bases from J, with 14 bases between. The CDR3 runs 16 residues. This CDR3 reads CASSLYPGVATDTQYF. CDR3 nucleotides: TGTGCCAGCAGCTTATATCCAGGGGTGGCCACAGATACGCAGTATTTT.

The chain uses TRBV28 and TRBJ2-7, with 7 bases aligning to TRBD2. This CDR3 contains 15 residues. Per germline, CDR1 MDHEN and CDR2 SYDVKM. Unmatched junction bases numbered 12, after V lost 6 bases and J lost 4 bases. The CDR3 coding sequence is TGTGCCAGCAGATCTTTGGGGGGGAAGGGGTACGAGCAGTACTTC. Protein sequence: CASRSLGGKGYEQYF.

The chain recombines TRBV18 with TRBJ1-1; 11 bases match TRBD1. CDR1 is KGHSH, CDR2 LQKENI, per germline. This CDR3 spans 15 amino acids. J was trimmed by 3 bases and V by 2 bases; bases with no gene match: 2. The CDR3 coding sequence is TGTGCCAGCTCACCAGGACAGGGGGCGCACACTGAAGCTTTCTTT. It is translated as CASSPGQGAHTEAFF.